The 29 T cell receptor beta chains reported below all come from one sample, sequenced in a study of OX40 agonist ivuxolimab in advanced cancers. Clones were sequenced by immunoSEQ multiplex PCR, and TCRdb holds only the in-frame ones, with some missing. This table has fewer than 120,000 clones, approximately 89% appearing once. Sample: CD4+ or CD8+ T cells sorted from blood, taken in a trial of the OX40 agonist ivuxolimab. Receptor source: an adult with an advanced solid tumor such as melanoma, head and neck, liver or kidney cancer.

V usage is TRBV5-4 and J usage is TRBJ1-2, with D maybe TRBD1 (5 bases). Trimming shortened V by 4 bases and J by 7 bases, and 23 bases separated the two germline ends. Germline CDR1 SGHNT, CDR2 YYREEE (reference sequence). CDR3 length: 16 residues. The CDR3 nucleotides are TGTGCCAGCAGCGCTGATGCCCAGGGCGCCTTAAGTGGCTACACCTTC. Translating it yields CASSADAQGALSGYTF.

The chain recombines TRBV30 with TRBJ2-7; TRBD1 might be the D (5 bases). This CDR3 has 13 residues. Trimming removed 2 bases from V and 0 bases from J, with 8 bases in between. The germline gives CDR1 GTSNPN, CDR2 SVGIG (reference sequence). CDR3 DNA: TGTGCCTGGAGTCTCGGACACTCCTACGAGCAGTACTTC. This sequence encodes CAWSLGHSYEQYF.

V and J are TRBV4-3 and TRBJ2-1; 11 bases fit TRBD1. The CDR3 is 13 residues long. The trim removed 4 bases at V and 15 bases at J, leaving 8 bases unmatched. Germline loops: CDR1 LGHNA, CDR2 YSLEER. In nucleotides, the CDR3 is TGCGCCAGCAGCCCGACCAGGACAGGGGGCCTGTTCTTC. Translating gives CASSPTRTGGLFF.

The table lists this clone with a count of one. The chain joins TRBV9 to TRBJ2-2, with 8 positions matching TRBD2. The germline V gene has CDR1 SGDLS and CDR2 YYNGEE. Trimming took 0 bases from V and 4 from J; bases not matched to a gene: 5. This CDR3 has 16 amino acids. This chain's CDR3 is CASSVVPTSGTGELFF. In DNA form, the CDR3 reads TGTGCCAGCAGCGTAGTTCCAACTAGCGGCACCGGGGAGCTGTTTTTT.

The chain combines TRBV29-1 with TRBJ1-2, with D unresolved. This CDR3 comprises 12 residues. From germline, CDR1 is SQVTM and CDR2 ANQGSEA. V was clipped by 7 bases and J by 6 bases, with 15 bases between them. The CDR3 region is CSAGRGEDGYTF. The CDR3 DNA sequence: TGCAGCGCCGGACGCGGGGAGGATGGCTACACCTTC.

This rearrangement joins TRBV6-6 to TRBJ1-3; 8 positions agree with TRBD1. The V and J ends lost 7 bases and 7 bases, in that order; junction bases with no gene match: 9. Germline CDR1 MNHNY, CDR2 SVGAGI (reference sequence). The CDR3 extends over 14 amino acids. The CDR3 loop reads CASTDRGRANTIYF. The CDR3 DNA sequence: TGTGCCAGCACTGACAGGGGAAGGGCGAACACCATATATTTT.

J is TRBJ2-1 and V is TRBV6-1; 14 nucleotides align to TRBD2. The J segment lost 6 bases and the V segment lost 6 bases, leaving 1 base of the junction unmatched. CDR1 and CDR2 from the germline V gene are MNHNS and SASEGT. This CDR3 is built from 14 residues. The CDR3 nucleotides are TGTGCCAGCAGGGGACTAGCGGGGGCCAATGAGCAGTTCTTC. It yields the protein CASRGLAGANEQFF.

The genes are TRBV10-3 and TRBJ1-4; D possibly corresponds to TRBD1 (6 bases). The CDR3 spans 15 residues. V was clipped by 4 bases and J by 5 bases, with 14 bases between them. The V gene's germline CDR1 is ENHRY and CDR2 SYGVKD. DNA of the CDR3: TGTGCCATCAGTGCTGGGGGCAAAGGGAATGAAAAACTGTTTTTT. Residues: CAISAGGKGNEKLFF.

The genes are TRBV10-3 and TRBJ1-2; D call uncertain. Trimming removed 2 bases at V and 2 bases at J, with 12 bases between. Germline V gene lookup returns CDR1 ENHRY and CDR2 SYGVKD. This CDR3 contains 15 residues. The CDR3 reads CAISEAAPLNYGYTF. The CDR3 region has the DNA TGTGCCATCAGTGAGGCGGCGCCCCTCAACTATGGCTACACCTTC.

The chain links TRBV5-1 to TRBJ2-7, with D tentatively TRBD1 or TRBD2 (6 bases each). There are 15 residues in the CDR3. V was clipped by 4 bases and J by 4 bases, with 18 bases between them. Per germline, CDR1 SGHRS and CDR2 YFSETQ. CDR3 DNA sequence: TGCGCCAGCAGCATTGAGTCTGGGGGGCCGTACGAGCAGTACTTC. Translating gives CASSIESGGPYEQYF.

This clone came up a few times. This chain joins TRBV4-1 and TRBJ1-4, with D unresolved. This CDR3 comprises 15 residues. The germline CDR1 and CDR2 sequences are MGHRA and YSYEKL. V was cut by 0 bases and J by 4 bases, with 9 bases left in between. CDR3 sequence (DNA): TGCGCCAGCAGCCAAGATCAAAGTTATAATGAAAAACTGTTTTTT. Its translation: CASSQDQSYNEKLFF.

The V call is TRBV5-1, the J call TRBJ2-5, with 8 bases matching TRBD1. Germline CDR1 is SGHRS and CDR2 is YFSETQ. Trimming took 1 base from V and 7 from J; bases not matched to a gene: 12. The CDR3 is 16 amino acids. CDR3 DNA: TGCGCCAGCAGCTTGAGCGTGGGACAGGTCCAGGGGACCCAGTACTTC. It codes for CASSLSVGQVQGTQYF.

This chain joins TRBV10-3 and TRBJ2-1; 7 bases align to TRBD1. J was trimmed by 8 bases and V by 6 bases; bases with no gene match: 4. The CDR3 consists of 12 residues. The germline gives CDR1 ENHRY, CDR2 SYGVKD. The CDR3 DNA sequence: TGTGCCATCAGGGGACAGTCCCATGAGCAGTTCTTC. This encodes CAIRGQSHEQFF.

The chain joins TRBV2 to TRBJ1-2; D is ambiguous. Germline CDR1 and CDR2: SNHLY and FYNNEI. V gave up 3 bases and J gave up 4 bases, with 9 bases separating them. CDR3 length: 13 amino acids. CDR3 sequence (DNA): TGTGCCAGCAGTGACAAGGAAATCTATGGCTACACCTTC. This translates into CASSDKEIYGYTF.

This chain joins TRBV19 and TRBJ2-1; 9 positions agree with TRBD2. The CDR3 contains 17 residues. From germline, CDR1 is LNHDA and CDR2 SQIVND (reference sequence). V trimming: 5 bases; J trimming: 7 bases; junction bases outside the gene matches: 15. The CDR3 loop reads CASSPPLLAGVHNEQFF. As DNA, the CDR3 is TGTGCCAGTAGTCCCCCCCTTTTAGCGGGAGTTCATAATGAGCAGTTCTTC.

The chain uses TRBV6-4 and TRBJ2-3, with TRBD2 matching over 9 bases. Germline trimming cut 4 bases from V and 6 bases from J; bases unmatched to any gene: 5. The CDR3 consists of 14 residues. CDR1 MRHNA and CDR2 SNTAGT come from the germline V gene. The CDR3 bases are TGTGCCAGCAGTGTACTAGCGGGCGGGGATACGCAGTATTTT. It translates to CASSVLAGGDTQYF.

This sequence joins TRBV15 and TRBJ1-2, with TRBD1 identical over 8 bases. This CDR3 is 15 amino acids long. The germline CDR1 and CDR2 sequences are LNHNV and YYDKDF (reference sequence). The V gene end was trimmed by 3 bases and the J gene end by 4 bases; junction bases not matched to a gene: 7. The CDR3: CATSSGQGTSYGYTF. CDR3 in DNA: TGTGCCACCAGCAGTGGACAGGGAACATCCTATGGCTACACCTTC.

The chain uses TRBV29-1 and TRBJ1-2; D unclear. The CDR3 sequence is 13 residues long. V lost 7 bases, J lost 0 bases, and 12 bases lay in between. Germline V lookup: CDR1 SQVTM, CDR2 ANQGSEA. CDR3 sequence reads: CSGRDTANYGYTF. For the CDR3, the DNA is TGCAGCGGCAGAGATACAGCTAACTATGGCTACACCTTC.

The chain has TRBV6-6 and TRBJ2-7; the match to TRBD1 covers 7 bases. Germline V gene lookup returns CDR1 MNHNY and CDR2 SVGAGI (reference sequence). This CDR3 has 14 amino acids. V dropped 6 bases and J dropped 2; count of bases not matched to a gene: 7. The chain's CDR3 is CASREWDSPYEQYF. The CDR3 DNA follows: TGTGCCAGCAGGGAGTGGGACAGCCCCTACGAGCAGTACTTC.

This chain uses TRBV11-2 with TRBJ2-1, with 10 bases lining up with TRBD1. Germline assignment: CDR1 SGHAT and CDR2 FQNNGV. The CDR3 consists of 15 residues. V dropped 3 bases and J dropped 4; count of bases not matched to a gene: 3. DNA for the CDR3: TGTGCCAGCAGCTTCCGGGACAGGGGTTACAATGAGCAGTTCTTC. Protein sequence: CASSFRDRGYNEQFF.

The J gene is TRBJ1-4, the V gene TRBV19, with 8 bases aligning to TRBD1. V lost 9 bases and J lost 7; bases outside the gene matches: 7. This CDR3 has 13 residues. The germline gives CDR1 LNHDA, CDR2 SQIVND (reference sequence). Written as DNA, the CDR3 is TGTGCCAGCCAGGTTCAGGGGGCTGAAAAACTGTTTTTT. This codes for CASQVQGAEKLFF. Combining the CDR3 with reference TRBV19 and TRBJ1-4 gives the whole variable domain DGGITQSPKYLFRKEGQNVTLSCEQNLNHDAMYWYRQDPGQGLRLIYYSQIVNDFQKGDIAEGYSVSREKKESFPLTVTSAQKNPTAFYLCASQVQGAEKLFFGSGTQLSVL.

This chain uses TRBV6-1 with TRBJ2-7; D might be TRBD1 (6 bases). Trimming pared 3 bases from V and 3 bases from J, leaving 9 bases between. The V gene's germline CDR1 is MNHNS and CDR2 SASEGT. This CDR3 has 13 amino acids. The CDR3 DNA follows: TGTGCCAGCAGTGATGAGACAGGCTACGAGCAGTACTTC. Encoded protein: CASSDETGYEQYF.

The chain is built from TRBV9 and TRBJ2-1; TRBD1 matches at 7 bases. V was pared by 5 bases and J by 5 bases, with 10 bases of the junction left unmatched. Germline loops: CDR1 SGDLS, CDR2 YYNGEE. The CDR3 consists of 15 residues. The CDR3 region is CASSIQGNSHNEQFF. The CDR3 nucleotides are TGTGCCAGCAGTATACAGGGGAATTCCCACAATGAGCAGTTCTTC.

This chain uses TRBV7-2 with TRBJ1-1; D call uncertain. Germline CDR1 SGHTA, CDR2 FQGNSA. V was trimmed by 2 bases and J by 6 bases, leaving 25 bases between them. The CDR3 is 18 amino acids. CDR3 sequence: CASSLSVTLGNGVPEAFF. The DNA for the CDR3 is TGTGCCAGCAGCTTATCCGTGACGCTTGGGAACGGGGTACCTGAAGCTTTCTTT. The complete variable domain, with remaining parts taken from reference TRBV7-2 and TRBJ1-1, reads GAGVSQSPSNKVTEKGKDVELRCDPISGHTALYWYRQSLGQGLEFLIYFQGNSAPDKSGLPSDRFSAERTGGSVSTLTIQRTQQEDSAVYLCASSLSVTLGNGVPEAFFGQGTRLTVV.

The CDR3 DNA reads TGTGCCAGCAGTCCAACAGGGATGAATGGCTACACCTTC. As protein: CASSPTGMNGYTF. This chain joins TRBV6-5 and TRBJ1-2; D might be TRBD1 (6 bases). Germline CDR1 is MNHEY and CDR2 is SVGAGI. Trimming stripped 5 bases from V and 6 bases from J, with 13 bases between. The CDR3 extends over 13 amino acids.

V usage is TRBV28 and J usage is TRBJ2-7, with 8 bases fitting TRBD1. CDR3 size: 12 residues. CDR1 and CDR2 from the germline V gene are MDHEN and SYDVKM. In nucleotides, the CDR3 is TGTGCTACCCGGACAGGGTCTCCCGAGCAGTACTTC. Translation gives CATRTGSPEQYF.

The chain links TRBV11-3 to TRBJ2-3, with D possibly TRBD2 on 6 matching bases. CDR3 length equals 16 residues. Trimming shortened V by 3 bases and J by 3 bases, and 16 bases separated the two germline ends. The germline CDR1 and CDR2 sequences are SGHNT and YENEEA. DNA for the CDR3: TGTGCCAGCAGCTTGCGCGGGGCCGCCCAAACAGATACGCAGTATTTT. Translated, it gives CASSLRGAAQTDTQYF. Full variable domain (remainder filled in from reference TRBV11-3 and TRBJ2-3): EAGVVQSPRYKIIEKKQPVAFWCNPISGHNTLYWYLQNLGQGPELLIRYENEEAVDDSQLPKDRFSAERLKGVDSTLKIQPAELGDSAVYLCASSLRGAAQTDTQYFGPGTRLTVL.

The chain has TRBV19 and TRBJ1-2; D not certain. Trimming pared 0 bases from V and 2 bases from J, leaving 13 bases between. This CDR3 comprises 16 residues. The V gene's germline CDR1 is LNHDA and CDR2 SQIVND (reference sequence). CDR3 protein: CASSIDGRGVNYGYTF. CDR3 coding DNA: TGTGCCAGTAGTATAGACGGTCGGGGTGTGAACTATGGCTACACCTTC.

This clone occurred once. The chain links TRBV2 to TRBJ1-1; a weak D match, TRBD1 (5 bases). The germline V gene encodes CDR1 SNHLY and CDR2 FYNNEI. Trimming took 0 bases from V and 4 from J, leaving 9 bases between them. There are 14 residues in the CDR3. The CDR3 loop is CASSEAGAGTEAFF. For the CDR3, the DNA is TGTGCCAGCAGTGAAGCAGGGGCGGGCACTGAAGCTTTCTTT.